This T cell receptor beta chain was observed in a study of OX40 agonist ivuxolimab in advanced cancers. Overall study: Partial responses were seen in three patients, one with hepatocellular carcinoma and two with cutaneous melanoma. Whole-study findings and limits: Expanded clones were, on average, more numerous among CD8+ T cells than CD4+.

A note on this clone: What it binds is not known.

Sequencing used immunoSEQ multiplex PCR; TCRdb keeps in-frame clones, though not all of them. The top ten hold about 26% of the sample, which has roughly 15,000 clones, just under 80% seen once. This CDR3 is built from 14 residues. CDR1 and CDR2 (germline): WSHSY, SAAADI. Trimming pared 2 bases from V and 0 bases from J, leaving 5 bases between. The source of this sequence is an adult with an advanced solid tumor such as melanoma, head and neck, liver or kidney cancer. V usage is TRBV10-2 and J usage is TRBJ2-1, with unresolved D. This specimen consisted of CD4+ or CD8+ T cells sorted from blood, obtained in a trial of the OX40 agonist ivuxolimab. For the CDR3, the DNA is TGCGCCAGCAGTGAGGCTAGCTCCTACAATGAGCAGTTCTTC. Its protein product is CASSEASSYNEQFF.